This T cell receptor (beta chain) comes out of a study of CD8+ T cells in alopecia areata. Points from the study as a whole: Normal-skin resident alphabeta T cells also appear among scalp sample sequences.

Looked up from germline, CDR1 is MRHNA and CDR2 is SNTAGT. V lost 3 bases and J lost 1, with 9 bases in between. This CDR3 spans 14 amino acids. Turning to this clone: Its antigen is not identified.

Alopecia areata patients provided lesional scalp punch biopsies and peripheral blood, both collected for the study. Sorting separated CD4+ and CD8+ T cells out of PBMCs. TCR sequencing used cDNA made by reverse transcription of extracted RNA. Data came from immunoSEQ multiplex PCR; TCRdb stores just in-frame clones and leaves some out. The table shows roughly 60,000 clones, with roughly 40% occurring only once. The V call is TRBV6-4, the J call TRBJ1-1; D remains ambiguous. The source is a human donor with alopecia areata. The sample consisted of NKG2D-low CD8+ T cells sorted from blood. CDR3 DNA: TGTGCCAGCAGTGATAACGGAGAGAACACTGAAGCTTTCTTT. The encoded protein is CASSDNGENTEAFF.